Here is one T cell receptor (beta chain) with its context. Its antigen is not identified. Coverage ceases 3 residues before the CDR3 finishes, and the germline J gene fills in the end. The sample originates from a study of T cell clonality in common variable immunodeficiency. CVID meant reduced serum IgG, IgA and/or IgM plus specific antibody deficiency. The V gene end was trimmed by 4 bases and the J gene end by 2 bases; junction bases not matched to a gene: 7. The length of the CDR3 is 15 residues. The germline V gene has CDR1 SEHNR and CDR2 FQNEAQ (reference sequence). Equal genomic DNA amounts from CVID and control samples were sequenced. TCRdb's copy holds only in-frame clones and misses some; the assay was immunoSEQ multiplex PCR. The sample contains 25,000 or so clones, none of them singletons. Whole-study results and caveats: Common variable immunodeficiency TCR beta sequences reportedly had fewer deletions and N-nucleotide insertions.

This chain links TRBV7-9 with TRBJ1-1; 7 nucleotides line up with TRBD1. This TCR was recovered from a human donor with common variable immunodeficiency. The specimen sequenced was peripheral blood mononuclear cells. The part of the CDR3 DNA that was read is TGTGCCAGCAGCTCCCGGGACAGCGGAAACACTGAA. This gives the protein CASSSRDSGNTE. Given in full, the CDR3 is CASSSRDSGNTEAFF.